This TCR beta chain is from a study of T cells in Graves' hyperthyroidism and ophthalmopathy. J lost 4 bases, V lost 5 bases, and 11 bases had no gene match. This CDR3 has 15 amino acids. The germline CDR1 and CDR2 sequences are MDHEN and SYDVKM. There are many counts of this clonotype. What was amplified from RNA transcripts were TCR beta CDR3 regions. With the HTBI primer set, the TCR CDR3 went through a first round of RT-PCR. MiXCR was run by TCRdb on the multiplex PCR reads, yielding one entry per CDR3 protein. The data contain approximately 740,000 distinct CDR3 sequences, approximately 15% of them singletons.

The sequenced sample was blood. The receptor's source is a woman aged 18 to 35 with Graves' hyperthyroidism. The chain couples TRBV28 to TRBJ2-7; TRBD1 matches 7 bases. Here the CDR3 DNA reads TGTGCCAGCAGTCTAGGGGGACAGACAAGTTACGAGCAGTACTTC. Its protein is CASSLGGQTSYEQYF. The full variable domain, its missing parts supplied by reference TRBV28 and TRBJ2-7, is DVKVTQSSRYLVKRTGEKVFLECVQDMDHENMFWYRQDPGLGLRLIYFSYDVKMKEKGDIPEGYSVSREKKERFSLILESASTNQTSMYLCASSLGGQTSYEQYFGPGTRLTVT.